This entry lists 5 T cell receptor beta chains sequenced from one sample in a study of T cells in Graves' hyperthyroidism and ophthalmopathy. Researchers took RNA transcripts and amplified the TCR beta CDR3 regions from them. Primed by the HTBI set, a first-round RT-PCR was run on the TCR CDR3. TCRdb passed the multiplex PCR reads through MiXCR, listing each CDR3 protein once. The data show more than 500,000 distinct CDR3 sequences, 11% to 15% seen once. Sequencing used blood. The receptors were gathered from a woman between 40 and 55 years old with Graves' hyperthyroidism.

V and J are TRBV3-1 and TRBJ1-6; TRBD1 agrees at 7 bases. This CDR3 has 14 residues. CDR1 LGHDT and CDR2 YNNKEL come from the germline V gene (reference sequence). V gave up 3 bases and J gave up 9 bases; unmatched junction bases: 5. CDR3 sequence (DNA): TGTGCCAGCAGCCAGAGGGACAGAGTTTCACCCCTCCACTTT. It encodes CASSQRDRVSPLHF.

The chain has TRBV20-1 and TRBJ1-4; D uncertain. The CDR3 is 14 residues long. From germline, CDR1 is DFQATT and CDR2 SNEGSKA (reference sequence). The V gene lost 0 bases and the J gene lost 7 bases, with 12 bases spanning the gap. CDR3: CSARDPGDGEKLFF. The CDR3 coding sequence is TGCAGTGCTAGAGATCCGGGAGACGGTGAAAAACTGTTTTTT.

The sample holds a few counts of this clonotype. CDR3 loop: CASSLSVSKPPGSDEQYF. The CDR3 region has the DNA TGTGCCAGCAGTCTCTCCGTGAGTAAACCCCCTGGCTCTGACGAGCAGTACTTC. The rearrangement uses TRBV28 and TRBJ2-7, with unresolved D. Germline CDR1 reads MDHEN; CDR2 reads SYDVKM. This CDR3 spans 18 amino acids. V was clipped by 5 bases and J by 5 bases, with 28 bases between them.

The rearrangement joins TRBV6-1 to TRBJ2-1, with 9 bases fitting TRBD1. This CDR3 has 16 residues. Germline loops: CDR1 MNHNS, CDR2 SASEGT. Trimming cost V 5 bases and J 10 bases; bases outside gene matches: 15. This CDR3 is CASSPLASRTGVEQFF. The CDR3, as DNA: TGTGCCAGCAGTCCCCTCGCCAGTCGGACAGGGGTAGAGCAGTTCTTC.

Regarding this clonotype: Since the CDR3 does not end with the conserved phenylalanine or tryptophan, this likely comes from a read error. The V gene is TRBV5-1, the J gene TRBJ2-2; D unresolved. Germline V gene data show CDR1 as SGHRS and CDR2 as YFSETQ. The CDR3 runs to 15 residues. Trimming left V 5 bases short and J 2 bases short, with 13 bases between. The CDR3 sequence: CASSTRSPNTGELFL. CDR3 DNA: TGCGCCAGCAGTACCCGATCACCAAACACCGGGGAGCTGTTTCTT.